What follows are 7 T cell receptor beta chains derived from one specimen sequenced in a study of blood T cell repertoires in COVID-19. Here immunoSEQ multiplex PCR was the method, and the copy in TCRdb shows in-frame clones only, minus some. Of 200,000 to 250,000 clones in the sample, 80% to 90% were seen once. Sequencing was carried out using PBMCs or T cells enriched from blood (not recorded which). The receptors originated from a woman aged 25 to 45 who had been exposed to COVID-19.

The chain links TRBV2 to TRBJ2-2; D might be TRBD2 (6 bases). The V gene's germline CDR1 is SNHLY and CDR2 FYNNEI. The CDR3 is made up of 14 amino acids. The V gene lost 7 bases and the J gene lost 0 bases, with 9 bases spanning the gap. CDR3: CASTGLANTGELFF. In nucleotides, the CDR3 is TGTGCCAGCACGGGACTTGCGAACACCGGGGAGCTGTTTTTT.

The V gene is TRBV30, the J gene TRBJ1-3, with 7 bases fitting TRBD1. Germline V gene lookup returns CDR1 GTSNPN and CDR2 SVGIG (reference sequence). The CDR3 runs 15 residues. V lost 0 bases to trimming and J lost 0 bases; unmatched junction nucleotides: 2. CDR3 protein: CAWSVQGLSGNTIYF. CDR3 DNA sequence: TGTGCCTGGAGTGTACAGGGGCTCTCTGGAAACACCATATATTTT. The entire variable domain, with the rest obtained from reference TRBV30 and TRBJ1-3, is as follows: SQTIHQWPATLVQPVGSPLSLECTVEGTSNPNLYWYRQAAGRGLQLLFYSVGIGQISSEVPQNLSASRPQDRQFILSSKKLLLSDSGFYLCAWSVQGLSGNTIYFGEGSWLTVV.

V is TRBV5-1 and J is TRBJ2-1; weak D call: TRBD2 (7 bases). V lost 6 bases and J lost 0, with 16 bases in between. Germline-derived CDR1 and CDR2 are SGHRS and YFSETQ. This CDR3 has 16 amino acids. The CDR3 reads CASNLGGRISYNEQFF. DNA for the CDR3: TGCGCCAGCAATCTGGGGGGGCGAATCTCCTACAATGAGCAGTTCTTC.

The chain links TRBV28 to TRBJ2-2; possibly TRBD2 for D (7 bases). V shed 2 bases and J shed 6 bases, with 16 bases lying between them. The CDR3 contains 16 residues. Germline CDR1 reads MDHEN; CDR2 reads SYDVKM. CDR3 nucleotide sequence: TGTGCCAGCAGTTTAGAAGGGAGGGGGTATGCCGGGGAGCTGTTTTTT. Protein product: CASSLEGRGYAGELFF.

The chain links TRBV6-2 or TRBV6-3 to TRBJ2-5; 15 positions match TRBD2. CDR1 and CDR2 (germline): MNHEY, SVGEGT. The CDR3 runs 17 residues. V lost 0 bases and J lost 5; bases outside the gene matches: 4. The CDR3 DNA is TGTGCCAGCAGTTACTCCTGGACTAGCGGGAGGGTTGAGACCCAGTACTTC. This gives the protein CASSYSWTSGRVETQYF.

The chain carries TRBV6-5 and TRBJ2-7, with D unresolved. Trimming stripped 3 bases from V and 0 bases from J, with 12 bases between. Per the germline V gene, CDR1 is MNHEY and CDR2 is SVGAGI. CDR3 length: 15 amino acids. This CDR3 is CASSYGQGHSYEQYF. As DNA, the CDR3 is TGTGCCAGCAGTTATGGGCAAGGCCACTCCTACGAGCAGTACTTC.

The chain combines TRBV5-1 with TRBJ2-1, with 8 bases lining up with TRBD2. This CDR3 has 13 residues. With V trimmed by 5 bases and J by 10 bases, 8 bases remained unmatched. CDR1 is SGHRS, CDR2 YFSETQ, per germline. DNA of the CDR3: TGCGCCAGCAGTTCCGCGGGAGGATGGGAGCAGTTCTTC. As protein: CASSSAGGWEQFF.